The sequence of this TCR beta chain was determined in a study of chemoradiotherapy in HPV16-positive cancers. Trimming took off 3 bases at V and 6 bases at J, with 7 bases between the two ends. CDR1 is MGHDK and CDR2 is SYGVNS in the germline V gene. CDR3 length: 12 amino acids. Repertoires were sampled repeatedly during chemoradiotherapy. About this clone: Its antigen is undetermined.

The repertoire was sequenced with immunoSEQ multiplex PCR; TCRdb's copy has only in-frame clones and lacks some. The sample holds tens of thousands of clones, about 86% seen once. Whole-study findings and limits: Candidate HPV-specific clones and E7-related TCR motifs grew in tumor during treatment. The functional HPV-specific definition rests on just a couple of HPV16-positive patients. For HPV16-positive patients, expanding HPV-responsive T cells associated with longer recurrence-free survival.

The TCR was taken from a human donor with HPV-associated anogenital cancer. The material sequenced was blood, taken from a patient who underwent chemoradiotherapy. V usage is TRBV25-1 and J usage is TRBJ2-3; D ambiguous. The chain's CDR3 is CASSDQLDTQYF. CDR3 coding DNA: TGTGCCAGCAGTGACCAGCTGGATACGCAGTATTTT.